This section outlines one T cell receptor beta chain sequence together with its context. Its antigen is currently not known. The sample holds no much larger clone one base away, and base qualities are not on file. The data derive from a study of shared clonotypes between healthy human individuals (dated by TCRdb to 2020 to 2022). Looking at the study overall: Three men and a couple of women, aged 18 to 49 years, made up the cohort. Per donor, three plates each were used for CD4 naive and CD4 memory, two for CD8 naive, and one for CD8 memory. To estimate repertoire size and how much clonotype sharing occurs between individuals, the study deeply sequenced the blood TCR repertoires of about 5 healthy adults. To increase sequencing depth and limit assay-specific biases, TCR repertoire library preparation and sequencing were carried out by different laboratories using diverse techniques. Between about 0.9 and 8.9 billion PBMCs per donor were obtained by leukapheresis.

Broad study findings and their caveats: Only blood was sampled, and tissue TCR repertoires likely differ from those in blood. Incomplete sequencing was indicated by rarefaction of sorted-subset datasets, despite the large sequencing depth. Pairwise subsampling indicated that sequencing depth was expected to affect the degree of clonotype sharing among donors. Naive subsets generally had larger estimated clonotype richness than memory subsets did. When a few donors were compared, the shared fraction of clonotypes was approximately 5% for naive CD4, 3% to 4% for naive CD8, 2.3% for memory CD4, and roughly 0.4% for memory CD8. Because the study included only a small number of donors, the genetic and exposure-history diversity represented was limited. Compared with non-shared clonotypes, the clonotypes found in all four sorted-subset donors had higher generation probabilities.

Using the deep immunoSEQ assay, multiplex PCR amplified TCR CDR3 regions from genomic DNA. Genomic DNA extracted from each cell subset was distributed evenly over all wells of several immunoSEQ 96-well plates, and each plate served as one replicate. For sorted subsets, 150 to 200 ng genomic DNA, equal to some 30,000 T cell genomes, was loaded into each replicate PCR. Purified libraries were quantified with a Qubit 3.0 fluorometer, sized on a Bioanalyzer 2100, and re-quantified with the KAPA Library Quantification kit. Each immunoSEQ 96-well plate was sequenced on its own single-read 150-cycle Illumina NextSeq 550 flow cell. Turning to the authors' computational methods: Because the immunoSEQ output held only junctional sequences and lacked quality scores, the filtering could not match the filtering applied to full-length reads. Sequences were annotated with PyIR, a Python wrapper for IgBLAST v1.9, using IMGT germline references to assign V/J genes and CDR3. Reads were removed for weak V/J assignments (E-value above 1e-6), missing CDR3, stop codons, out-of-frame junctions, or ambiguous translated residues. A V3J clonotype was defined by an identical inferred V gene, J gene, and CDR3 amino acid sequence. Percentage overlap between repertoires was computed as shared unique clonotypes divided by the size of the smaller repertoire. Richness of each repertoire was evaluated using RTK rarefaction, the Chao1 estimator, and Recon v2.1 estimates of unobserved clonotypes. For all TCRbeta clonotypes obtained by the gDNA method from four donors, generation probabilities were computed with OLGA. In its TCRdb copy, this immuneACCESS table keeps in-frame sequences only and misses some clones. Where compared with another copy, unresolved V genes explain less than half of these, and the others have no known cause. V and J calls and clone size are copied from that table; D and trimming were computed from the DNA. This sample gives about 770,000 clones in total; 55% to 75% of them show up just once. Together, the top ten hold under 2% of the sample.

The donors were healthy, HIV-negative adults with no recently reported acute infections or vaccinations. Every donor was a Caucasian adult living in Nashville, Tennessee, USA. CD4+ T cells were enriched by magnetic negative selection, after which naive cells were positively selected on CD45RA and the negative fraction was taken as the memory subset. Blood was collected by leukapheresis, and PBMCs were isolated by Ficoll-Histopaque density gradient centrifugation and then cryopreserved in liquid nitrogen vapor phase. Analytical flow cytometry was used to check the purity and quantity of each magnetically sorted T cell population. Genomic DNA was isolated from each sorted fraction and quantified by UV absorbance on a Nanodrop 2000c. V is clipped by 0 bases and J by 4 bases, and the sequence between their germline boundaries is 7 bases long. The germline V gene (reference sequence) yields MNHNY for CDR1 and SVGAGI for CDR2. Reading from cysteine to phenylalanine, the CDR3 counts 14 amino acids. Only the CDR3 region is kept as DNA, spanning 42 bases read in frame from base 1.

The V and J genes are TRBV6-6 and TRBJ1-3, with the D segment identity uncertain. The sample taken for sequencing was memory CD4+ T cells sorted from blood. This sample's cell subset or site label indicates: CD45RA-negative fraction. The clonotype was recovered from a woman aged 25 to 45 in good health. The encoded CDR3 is CASSYSQLGNTIYF. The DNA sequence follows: TGTGCCAGCAGTTACTCCCAACTGGGAAACACCATATATTTT.